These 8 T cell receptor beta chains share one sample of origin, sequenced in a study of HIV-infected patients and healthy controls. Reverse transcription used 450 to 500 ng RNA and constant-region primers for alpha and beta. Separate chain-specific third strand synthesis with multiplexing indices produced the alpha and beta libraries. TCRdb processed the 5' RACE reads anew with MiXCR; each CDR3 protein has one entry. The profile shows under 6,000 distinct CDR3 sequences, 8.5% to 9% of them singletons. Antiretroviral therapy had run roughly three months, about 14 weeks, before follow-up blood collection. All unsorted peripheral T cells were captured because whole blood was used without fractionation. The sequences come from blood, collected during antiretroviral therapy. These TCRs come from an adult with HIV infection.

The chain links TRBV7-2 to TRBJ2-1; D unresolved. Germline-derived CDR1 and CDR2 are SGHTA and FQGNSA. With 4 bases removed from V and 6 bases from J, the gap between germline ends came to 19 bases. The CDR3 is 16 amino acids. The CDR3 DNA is TGTGCCAGCAGCTCGAACCCCAGGACCCTTGTCAATGAGCAGTTCTTC. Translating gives CASSSNPRTLVNEQFF.

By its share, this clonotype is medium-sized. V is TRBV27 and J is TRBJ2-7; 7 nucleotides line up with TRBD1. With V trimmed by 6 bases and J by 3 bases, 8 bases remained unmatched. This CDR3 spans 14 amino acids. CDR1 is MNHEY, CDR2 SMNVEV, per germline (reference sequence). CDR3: CASSLTGPYYEQYF. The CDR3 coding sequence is TGTGCCAGCAGCCTGACAGGGCCATACTACGAGCAGTACTTC.

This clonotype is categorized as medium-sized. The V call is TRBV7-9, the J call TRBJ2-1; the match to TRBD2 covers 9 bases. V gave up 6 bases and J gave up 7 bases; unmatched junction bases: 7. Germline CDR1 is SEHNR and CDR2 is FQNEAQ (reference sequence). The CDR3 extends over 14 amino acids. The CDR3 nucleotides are TGTGCCAGCAGTCGGACTAGCGCCGAAAATGAGCAGTTCTTC. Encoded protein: CASSRTSAENEQFF.

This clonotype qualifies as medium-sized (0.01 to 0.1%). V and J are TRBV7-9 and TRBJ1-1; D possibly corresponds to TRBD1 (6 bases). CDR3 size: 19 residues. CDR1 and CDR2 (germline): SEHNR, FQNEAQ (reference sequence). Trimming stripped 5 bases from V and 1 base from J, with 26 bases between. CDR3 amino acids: CASSRYGRITMTGNTEAFF. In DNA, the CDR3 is TGTGCCAGCAGCCGATACGGCCGTATTACGATGACAGGGAACACTGAAGCTTTCTTT.

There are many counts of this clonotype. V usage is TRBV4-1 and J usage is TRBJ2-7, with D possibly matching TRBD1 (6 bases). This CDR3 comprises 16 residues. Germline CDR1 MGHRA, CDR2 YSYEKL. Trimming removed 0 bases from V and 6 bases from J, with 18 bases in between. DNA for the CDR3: TGCGCCAGCAGCCAAGAACGCGGCAGGGGATCGGGCGAGCAGTACTTC. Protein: CASSQERGRGSGEQYF.

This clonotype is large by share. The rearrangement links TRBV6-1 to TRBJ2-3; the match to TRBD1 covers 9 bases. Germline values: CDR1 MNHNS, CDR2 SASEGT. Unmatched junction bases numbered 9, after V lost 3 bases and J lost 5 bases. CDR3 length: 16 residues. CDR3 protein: CASSENIGTGRDTQYF. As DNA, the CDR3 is TGTGCCAGCAGTGAGAATATCGGGACAGGGAGAGATACGCAGTATTTT.

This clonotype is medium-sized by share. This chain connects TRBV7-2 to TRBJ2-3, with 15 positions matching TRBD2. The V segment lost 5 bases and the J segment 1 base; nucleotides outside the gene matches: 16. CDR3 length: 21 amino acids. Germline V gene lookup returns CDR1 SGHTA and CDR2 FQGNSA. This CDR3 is CASSRRTSGRADAGGTDTQYF. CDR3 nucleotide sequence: TGTGCCAGCAGCCGACGGACTAGCGGGAGGGCCGATGCGGGGGGCACAGATACGCAGTATTTT.

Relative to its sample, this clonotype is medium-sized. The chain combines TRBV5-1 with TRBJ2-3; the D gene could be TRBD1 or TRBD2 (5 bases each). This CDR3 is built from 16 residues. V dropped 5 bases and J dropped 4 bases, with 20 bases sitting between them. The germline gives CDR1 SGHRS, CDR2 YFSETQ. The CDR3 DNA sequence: TGCGCCAGCAGGTTTCTCGGGACCCTTGGGCCAGATACGCAGTATTTT. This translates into CASRFLGTLGPDTQYF.